The rows below give T cell receptor beta chains drawn from one sample of a study of blood T cell repertoires in COVID-19. Measured with immunoSEQ multiplex PCR; TCRdb has only the in-frame clones, and not every one. Found here are around 200,000 clones, approximately 90% of them singletons; the top ten hold about 1.3%. The material sequenced was PBMCs or T cells enriched from blood (not recorded which). These receptors were collected from a man aged 25-45 years who had recovered from COVID-19. Both conserved end residues are part of each CDR3. D genes are given only for firm matches. Rows may omit the clone size; those that give it use once, few, many or a size class.

NA,TRBJ2-1,NA,TRBV30,14,CAWSRSDPYNEQFF,TGTGCCTGGAGTCGCAGCGACCCCTACAATGAGCAGTTCTTC
TRBD1,TRBJ2-7,NA,TRBV5-1,15,CASSLAGGAAYEQYF,TGCGCCAGCAGCTTGGCAGGGGGCGCCGCCTACGAGCAGTACTTC
TRBD2,TRBJ2-5,NA,TRBV15,17,CATSMTSGGAPRETQYF,TGTGCCACCAGCATGACTAGCGGGGGGGCCCCACGAGAGACCCAGTACTTC
NA,TRBJ2-7,NA,TRBV5-5,14,CASSLGQAHYEQYF,TGTGCCAGCAGCTTGGGACAGGCTCACTACGAGCAGTACTTC
TRBD1,TRBJ1-5,NA,TRBV30,19,CAWSVIPDRRSNSNQPQHF,TGTGCCTGGAGTGTAATACCGGACAGGAGATCTAATAGCAATCAGCCCCAGCATTTT
NA,TRBJ1-5,NA,TRBV4-3,16,CASSQDVGVSNQPQHF,TGCGCCAGCAGCCAAGATGTCGGGGTTAGCAATCAGCCCCAGCATTTT
NA,TRBJ1-1,NA,TRBV19,15,CASSIGETLNTEAFF,TGTGCCAGTAGTATCGGGGAGACATTGAACACTGAAGCTTTCTTT
TRBD1,TRBJ1-3,NA,TRBV28,15,CASSQQGKGGNTIYF,TGTGCCAGCAGTCAACAGGGGAAGGGTGGAAACACCATATATTTT
NA,TRBJ2-7,NA,TRBV18,15,CASSPVRGKTYEQYF,TGTGCCAGCTCACCGGTTCGCGGGAAGACCTACGAGCAGTACTTC
NA,TRBJ2-2,NA,TRBV15,15,CATSRGGRYTGELFF,TGTGCCACCAGCAGAGGGGGGCGGTATACCGGGGAGCTGTTTTTT
NA,TRBJ1-5,NA,TRBV19,19,CASISRAGVGVSSNQPQHF,TGTGCCAGTATCAGCAGAGCAGGGGTTGGAGTGTCGAGCAATCAGCCCCAGCATTTT
NA,TRBJ1-3,NA,TRBV6-5,13,CASTGSSGNTIYF,TGTGCCAGCACCGGGAGCTCTGGAAACACCATATATTTT
NA,TRBJ1-1,once,TRBV20-1,9,CSVDKAAFF,TGCAGTGTTGACAAGGCCGCTTTCTTT
NA,TRBJ1-6,NA,TRBV19,17,CASSISNTARRVSPLHF,TGTGCCAGTAGTATTAGTAACACCGCCCGGAGAGTGTCACCCCTCCACTTT
TRBD2,TRBJ2-7,NA,TRBV27,14,CASSLGGGSNEQYF,TGTGCCAGCAGTTTAGGGGGGGGTTCGAACGAGCAGTACTTC
TRBD1,TRBJ1-1,NA,TRBV4-3,15,CASSQGDRGRTEAFF,TGCGCCAGCAGCCAAGGGGACAGGGGGCGTACTGAAGCTTTCTTT
NA,TRBJ2-7,NA,TRBV2,11,CASRSGAEQYF,TGTGCCAGCAGGTCCGGAGCCGAGCAGTACTTC
TRBD1,TRBJ1-5,NA,TRBV28,18,CASSLSDRGWNSNQPQHF,TGTGCCAGCAGTTTATCCGACAGGGGGTGGAATAGCAATCAGCCCCAGCATTTT
TRBD1,TRBJ1-1,NA,TRBV7-9,15,CASSLGWTGGTEAFF,TGTGCCAGCAGCTTAGGATGGACAGGTGGTACTGAAGCTTTCTTT
NA,TRBJ1-5,once,TRBV24-1,14,CATQDNHSNQPQHF,TGTGCCACACAAGACAACCATAGCAATCAGCCCCAGCATTTT
NA,TRBJ1-1,NA,TRBV12-3/TRBV12-4,12,CASSLRGAEAFF,TGTGCCAGCAGTTTACGGGGTGCTGAAGCTTTCTTT
NA,TRBJ1-1,NA,TRBV29-1,12,CSVGRGNTEAFF,TGCAGCGTCGGCCGGGGGAACACTGAAGCTTTCTTT